Listed below are T cell receptor beta chains from one sample, sequenced in a study of blood T cell repertoires in COVID-19. Sequencing used immunoSEQ multiplex PCR; TCRdb keeps in-frame clones, though not all of them. Of over 150,000 clones listed, 70% to 90% were seen once; the top ten hold approximately 0.99%. Sequencing was performed on peripheral blood. The receptors come from a man aged 40-49 years with acute or convalescent COVID-19. Each CDR3 is given with its conserved first and last residue. Each record gives: J gene, D gene, V gene, clone size, CDR3 protein, CDR3 DNA. The D gene is left open where the match is weak. Expanded clones are given a class, and other clones once, few, many or no size at all.

TRBJ2-7 NA TRBV4-3 NA CASSQDAVDISYEQYF TGCGCCAGCAGCCAAGATGCGGTGGACATCTCCTACGAGCAGTACTTC
TRBJ1-1 NA TRBV9 NA CASSVVANADTEAFF TGTGCCAGCAGCGTAGTTGCGAATGCCGACACTGAAGCTTTCTTT
TRBJ1-2 NA TRBV3-1/TRBV3-2 NA CASSQFIQGRGLYGYTF TGTGCCAGCAGCCAATTTATTCAGGGGCGAGGTCTCTATGGCTACACCTTC
TRBJ1-2 TRBD1 TRBV19 NA CASSPSGTGRNYGYTF TGTGCCAGTAGTCCGTCTGGGACAGGGAGGAACTATGGCTACACCTTC
TRBJ2-7 TRBD2 TRBV7-2 NA CASSFQRGGGQYF TGTGCCAGCAGCTTTCAGCGGGGGGGCGGGCAGTACTTC
TRBJ1-5 TRBD1 TRBV7-9 NA CASSRDRENQPQHF TGTGCCAGCAGCCGGGACAGGGAAAATCAGCCCCAGCATTTT
TRBJ2-2 TRBD1 TRBV15 NA CATSRGGQVTGELFF TGTGCCACCAGCAGAGGGGGACAGGTCACCGGGGAGCTGTTTTTT
TRBJ2-1 TRBD2 TRBV14 NA CASSPLAGGSYNEQFF TGTGCCAGCAGTCCCCTAGCGGGGGGCTCCTACAATGAGCAGTTCTTC
TRBJ2-1 NA TRBV10-3 NA CAISDGGVLFF TGTGCCATCAGTGATGGCGGGGTGCTGTTCTTC
TRBJ2-5 TRBD2 TRBV13 NA CASSLNTGGQETQYF TGTGCCAGCAGCTTAAACACGGGGGGGCAAGAGACCCAGTACTTC
TRBJ1-6 NA TRBV2 NA CASKPGSSYNSPLHF TGTGCCAGCAAGCCGGGTAGCTCCTATAATTCACCCCTCCACTTT
TRBJ2-2 TRBD1 TRBV7-2 once CASSHRTGDGELFF TGTGCCAGCAGCCACAGGACAGGGGACGGGGAGCTGTTTTTT
TRBJ2-3 NA TRBV7-3 NA CASSFGFTDTQYF TGTGCCAGCAGCTTCGGTTTCACAGATACGCAGTATTTT
TRBJ2-7 NA TRBV12-3/TRBV12-4 NA CASSFTRVHEQYF TGTGCCAGCAGTTTCACCAGGGTCCACGAGCAGTACTTC
TRBJ2-1 TRBD2 TRBV7-3 NA CASSPTSGGRVEQFF TGTGCCAGCAGCCCGACTAGCGGGGGGCGTGTTGAGCAGTTCTTC
TRBJ2-5 NA TRBV10-1 NA CASSAPGASGETQYF TGCGCCAGCAGTGCCCCGGGAGCCAGTGGGGAGACCCAGTACTTC
TRBJ2-2 TRBD1 TRBV6-5 few CASRGTGDTGELFF TGTGCCAGCAGGGGGACAGGCGACACCGGGGAGCTGTTTTTT
TRBJ2-2 TRBD1 TRBV9 NA CASSVTTGGKTGELFF TGTGCCAGCAGCGTCACGACAGGGGGCAAAACCGGGGAGCTGTTTTTT
TRBJ2-7 TRBD1 TRBV19 NA CASKVAGGSREQYF TGTGCCAGTAAGGTGGCAGGGGGTTCACGGGAGCAGTACTTC
TRBJ2-3 NA TRBV4-3 NA CASSEQGSDTQYF TGCGCCAGCAGCGAACAGGGTTCAGATACGCAGTATTTT
TRBJ1-1 NA TRBV7-2 few CASSLGQFMNTEAFF TGTGCCAGCAGCCTAGGGCAATTCATGAACACTGAAGCTTTCTTT
TRBJ1-2 NA TRBV19 NA CASSIWAGYTF TGTGCCAGTAGTATCTGGGCGGGCTACACCTTC
TRBJ1-3 TRBD1 TRBV5-6 NA CASSLAQDRGDTIYF TGTGCCAGCAGCTTGGCCCAGGACAGGGGGGACACCATATATTTT
TRBJ1-1 NA TRBV23-1 few CASSQSGGGRYTEAFF TGCGCCAGCAGTCAATCAGGAGGAGGGCGGTACACTGAAGCTTTCTTT
TRBJ1-1 NA TRBV7-2 NA CASRGGALGTEAFF TGTGCCAGCAGGGGGGGGGCCTTGGGCACTGAAGCTTTCTTT
TRBJ1-6 NA TRBV3-1/TRBV3-2 NA CASSSTGRLLTPLHF TGTGCCAGCAGCTCCACCGGCAGGCTACTTACCCCCCTCCACTTT
TRBJ1-6 TRBD1 TRBV6-5 NA CASSYSGTVNSPLHF TGTGCCAGCAGTTACTCCGGGACAGTTAATTCACCCCTCCACTTT
TRBJ2-5 NA TRBV5-1 few CASSGAGQETQYF TGCGCCAGCAGCGGGGCAGGTCAAGAGACCCAGTACTTC
TRBJ1-5 TRBD1 TRBV24-1 NA CATSDFPFRDRKYSNQPQHF TGTGCCACCAGTGATTTTCCCTTCCGGGACAGAAAATATAGCAATCAGCCCCAGCATTTT
TRBJ1-6 NA TRBV19 NA CASSIARGIDNSPLHF TGTGCCAGTAGTATAGCCCGGGGGATCGATAATTCACCCCTCCACTTT
TRBJ2-7 NA TRBV11-2 NA CASSHIRAIGGIKQYF TGTGCCAGCAGCCATATCCGAGCGATCGGAGGTATCAAGCAGTACTTC
TRBJ2-3 NA TRBV10-2 NA CATTPLAGTDTQYF TGCGCCACTACCCCACTAGCCGGCACAGATACGCAGTATTTT
TRBJ2-3 TRBD2 TRBV9 NA CASTRGDPTDTQYF TGTGCCAGCACCCGGGGGGACCCCACAGATACGCAGTATTTT
TRBJ1-2 TRBD1 TRBV7-8 NA CASSFTGGSNYGYTF TGTGCCAGCAGCTTTACAGGGGGGTCAAACTATGGCTACACCTTC
TRBJ1-2 TRBD1 TRBV7-8 NA CASSRQGALTF TGTGCCAGCAGCCGACAGGGGGCCCTCACCTTC
TRBJ2-1 NA TRBV3-1/TRBV3-2 NA CASSQMVASSYNEQFF TGTGCCAGCAGCCAGATGGTTGCCAGCTCCTACAATGAGCAGTTCTTC
TRBJ1-1 NA TRBV28 NA CASSLSSGYGTEAFF TGTGCCAGCAGTTTATCGTCAGGGTATGGCACTGAAGCTTTCTTT
TRBJ1-6 TRBD1 TRBV2 NA CASSVDRGHHF TGTGCCAGCAGTGTAGACAGGGGGCACCACTTT
TRBJ2-5 TRBD2 TRBV7-2 once CASSLTPSGGQETQYF TGTGCCAGCAGCTTAACCCCATCGGGGGGGCAGGAGACCCAGTACTTC
TRBJ1-3 TRBD1 TRBV4-2 NA CASSDPGGLSGNTIYF TGTGCCAGCAGCGATCCAGGGGGCCTCTCTGGAAACACCATATATTTT
TRBJ2-2 TRBD2 TRBV5-4 few CASSFGTTATGELFF TGTGCCAGCAGCTTTGGGACTACCGCCACCGGGGAGCTGTTTTTT
TRBJ2-3 NA TRBV7-2 NA CASSFSVADTQYF TGTGCCAGCAGCTTTTCGGTGGCAGATACGCAGTATTTT
TRBJ2-2 TRBD2 TRBV11-3 NA CASSLAQRGPAGGELFF TGTGCCAGCAGCTTAGCCCAGCGGGGGCCCGCGGGCGGGGAGCTGTTTTTT
TRBJ2-7 NA TRBV18 NA CASSRGTSNEQYF TGTGCCAGCTCACGTGGGACATCCAACGAGCAGTACTTC
TRBJ2-5 TRBD2 TRBV6-5 NA CASTGTSVSAQYF TGTGCCAGCACCGGGACTAGCGTCTCCGCCCAGTACTTC
TRBJ2-1 NA TRBV5-1 NA CASSRDSYSYNEQFF TGCGCCAGCAGCCGGGACTCCTACTCCTACAATGAGCAGTTCTTC
TRBJ2-7 TRBD1 TRBV6-5 NA CASILGQGASYEQYF TGTGCCAGCATTCTGGGACAGGGGGCGTCCTACGAGCAGTACTTC
TRBJ1-4 NA TRBV15 NA CATSRAAADPEKLFF TGTGCCACCAGCAGAGCGGCGGCAGATCCTGAAAAACTGTTTTTT
TRBJ1-1 NA TRBV29-1 NA CSVITGSSTEAFF TGCAGCGTTATCACAGGGTCGAGCACTGAAGCTTTCTTT
TRBJ2-7 NA TRBV11-2 NA CASSVSPDRYEQYF TGTGCCAGCAGCGTGAGTCCGGACAGATACGAGCAGTACTTC
TRBJ2-7 NA TRBV6-2/TRBV6-3 once CASSYSWRDPYEQYF TGTGCCAGCAGTTACTCTTGGAGGGACCCCTACGAGCAGTACTTC
TRBJ2-3 NA TRBV9 NA CASSGNRDLPTDTQYF TGTGCCAGCAGCGGAAACAGGGACCTTCCCACAGATACGCAGTATTTT
TRBJ1-3 NA TRBV5-6 NA CASSLIRVSGNTIYF TGTGCCAGCAGCTTGATCCGAGTCTCTGGAAACACCATATATTTT
TRBJ1-6 NA TRBV5-5 NA CASSSPGISYNSPLHF TGTGCCAGCAGCTCCCCGGGGATATCCTATAATTCACCCCTCCACTTT
TRBJ1-1 NA TRBV6-6 once CASSYGQGAFF TGTGCCAGCAGTTACGGGCAGGGAGCTTTCTTT